The 25 T cell receptor beta chains reported below all come from one sample, sequenced in a study of regulatory and conventional T cells in RAG deficiency. This table comes from immunoSEQ multiplex PCR, and its TCRdb copy is limited to in-frame clones, with some not included. The sample yields roughly 11,000 clones, roughly 94% seen once. Genomic DNA came from blood regulatory T cells gated CD4+ CD25-high CD127-low. This sample also appeared in a second study, on regulatory T cells. That work adds: The PCR used 52 TRBV and 13 TRBJ primers.

Material: CD127- CD25+ CD4+ Tregs sorted from blood. These receptors all stem from a human donor in good health.

J is TRBJ1-4 and V is TRBV5-5; D is unresolved. CDR3 length: 14 amino acids. Germline lookup yields CDR1 SGHKS and CDR2 YYEKEE (reference sequence). Trimming pared 4 bases from V and 5 bases from J, leaving 12 bases between. The CDR3 region is CASSARTRNEKLFF. CDR3 DNA sequence: TGTGCCAGCAGCGCACGGACTAGAAATGAAAAACTGTTTTTT. Filled out from reference TRBV5-5 and TRBJ1-4, the complete variable domain reads DAGVTQSPTHLIKTRGQQVTLRCSPISGHKSVSWYQQVLGQGPQFIFQYYEKEERGRGNFPDRFSARQFPNYSSELNVNALLLGDSALYLCASSARTRNEKLFFGSGTQLSVL.

The chain couples TRBV6-1 to TRBJ2-7; a possible D gene is TRBD1 (6 bases). Between the trimmed V and J ends, which lost 2 bases and 6 bases, there was a span of 14 bases. Germline CDR1 and CDR2: MNHNS and SASEGT. The CDR3 loop spans 14 amino acids. The CDR3 nucleotides read TGTGCCAGCAGTGAACGACTGGAACAGGGCGAGCAGTACTTC. This codes for CASSERLEQGEQYF.

The CDR3 DNA sequence: TGTGCCAGTAGTATAAACCGGGACTTGGGGGAGCAGTACTTC. Encoded protein: CASSINRDLGEQYF. The V gene is TRBV19, the J gene TRBJ2-7, with D perhaps TRBD2 (6 bases). This CDR3 spans 14 amino acids. V was trimmed by 2 bases and J by 7 bases, leaving 15 bases between them. CDR1 and CDR2 from the germline V gene are LNHDA and SQIVND (reference sequence).

The V and J genes are TRBV6-6 and TRBJ1-5, with TRBD1 matching over 7 bases. V was clipped by 2 bases and J by 4 bases; unmatched bases: 8. The germline V gene encodes CDR1 MNHNY and CDR2 SVGAGI (reference sequence). The CDR3 extends over 16 amino acids. CDR3 nucleotides: TGTGCCAGCAGTTACCCCCGGGACAGAAGGAATCAGCCCCAGCATTTT. It encodes CASSYPRDRRNQPQHF.

In regard to this clone: Compared with germline, one end of the junction differs, possibly owing to a read error. This sample includes further DNA sequences coding for the same CDR3. The chain couples TRBV9 to TRBJ1-6, with no clear D. The CDR3 loop spans 15 amino acids. Germline loops: CDR1 SGDLS, CDR2 YYNGEE. The DNA of the CDR3 is TGTGCCAGCAGCGTAGGTACCGGTTATAATTCCCCCCTCCACTTT. This gives the protein CASSVGTGYNSPLHF.

The chain combines TRBV27 with TRBJ2-2; 10 bases map to TRBD1. Germline assignment: CDR1 MNHEY and CDR2 SMNVEV (reference sequence). The CDR3 contains 15 residues. Trimming at V came to 6 bases and at J to 3 bases, leaving 4 bases not matched to a gene. CDR3 nucleotides: TGTGCCAGCAGATGGGGGACAGGGGACACCGGGGAGCTGTTTTTT. Translated: CASRWGTGDTGELFF.

The chain links TRBV5-1 to TRBJ2-5; 9 bases match TRBD1. Trimming at V came to 1 base and at J to 7 bases, leaving 11 bases not matched to a gene. Per germline, CDR1 SGHRS and CDR2 YFSETQ. This CDR3 has 16 residues. The CDR3 loop is CASSLTNRGQPGTQYF. In DNA, the CDR3 is TGCGCCAGCAGCTTGACCAACAGGGGGCAGCCCGGGACCCAGTACTTC.

The chain recombines TRBV29-1 with TRBJ1-2, with a possible D match to TRBD1 (6 bases). Trimming removed 2 bases from V and 6 bases from J, with 22 bases in between. In germline, CDR1 is SQVTM, CDR2 ANQGSEA. The CDR3 extends over 16 amino acids. The CDR3 DNA follows: TGCAGCGTTGAAACCACTGCGACGGGGGGCGAAGATGGCTACACCTTC. Translation gives CSVETTATGGEDGYTF. The whole variable domain, remainder taken from reference TRBV29-1 and TRBJ1-2, is SAVISQKPSRDICQRGTSLTIQCQVDSQVTMMFWYRQQPGQSLTLIATANQGSEATYESGFVIDKFPISRPNLTFSTLTVSNMSPEDSSIYLCSVETTATGGEDGYTFGSGTRLTVV.

This chain uses TRBV5-4 with TRBJ2-1; TRBD2 matches 11 bases. After removal of 0 bases from V and 0 bases from J, the junction contained 8 bases not matched to a gene. This CDR3 contains 19 residues. Per the germline V gene, CDR1 is SGHNT and CDR2 is YYREEE (reference sequence). The chain's CDR3 is CASSLATSGGWSSYNEQFF. The CDR3 DNA follows: TGTGCCAGCAGCTTGGCTACTAGCGGGGGCTGGAGCTCCTACAATGAGCAGTTCTTC. Full variable domain (rest looked up from reference TRBV5-4 and TRBJ2-1): ETGVTQSPTHLIKTRGQQVTLRCSSQSGHNTVSWYQQALGQGPQFIFQYYREEENGRGNFPPRFSGLQFPNYSSELNVNALELDDSALYLCASSLATSGGWSSYNEQFFGPGTRLTVL.

The genes are TRBV6-1 and TRBJ2-5, with D maybe TRBD1 (5 bases). The CDR3 has 15 amino acids. Trimming stripped 7 bases from V and 5 bases from J, with 20 bases between. CDR1 and CDR2 from the germline V gene are MNHNS and SASEGT. This CDR3 reads CASTPRGRVWETQYF. Written as DNA, the CDR3 is TGTGCCAGCACCCCAAGGGGAAGGGTTTGGGAGACCCAGTACTTC.

This chain joins TRBV27 and TRBJ1-2, with D unclear. The V and J ends lost 5 bases and 1 base respectively, with 17 bases between them. CDR3 length: 16 amino acids. The germline V gene has CDR1 MNHEY and CDR2 SMNVEV (reference sequence). CDR3 in amino acids: CASSPGGQAYNYGYTF. CDR3 nucleotide sequence: TGTGCCAGCAGTCCCGGTGGGCAGGCCTATAACTATGGCTACACCTTC.

This clone is a singleton in its sample. The genes are TRBV7-9 and TRBJ2-4; a possible D gene is TRBD2 (6 bases). V lost 5 bases, J lost 4 bases, and 18 bases lay in between. CDR1 and CDR2 from the germline V gene are SEHNR and FQNEAQ (reference sequence). There are 16 residues in the CDR3. CDR3: CASSQPTGGIKNIQYF. CDR3 bases: TGTGCCAGCAGCCAACCCACCGGGGGAATTAAAAACATTCAGTACTTC.

The chain joins TRBV7-2 to TRBJ1-1; no clear D. The CDR3 runs 17 residues. The germline V gene encodes CDR1 SGHTA and CDR2 FQGNSA. V was pared by 3 bases and J by 0 bases, with 17 bases between. CDR3 amino acids: CASSFRPPKTMNTEAFF. The DNA of the CDR3 is TGTGCCAGCAGCTTCAGGCCACCTAAAACCATGAACACTGAAGCTTTCTTT.

This sequence joins TRBV5-1 and TRBJ2-6; 7 bases are shared with TRBD1. With V trimmed by 2 bases and J by 4 bases, 6 bases remained unmatched. In germline, CDR1 is SGHRS, CDR2 YFSETQ. This CDR3 has 16 residues. CDR3 DNA: TGCGCCAGCAGCTTCGAGGGGGCGGAAGGGGCCAACGTCCTGACTTTC. It encodes CASSFEGAEGANVLTF.

The chain employs TRBV11-2 and TRBJ2-1, with D tentatively TRBD1 (6 bases). The CDR3 consists of 15 residues. Germline V lookup: CDR1 SGHAT, CDR2 FQNNGV. V was shortened by 3 bases and J by 15 bases, with 24 bases between the two germline ends. The CDR3: CASSFALDRVSEGFF. For the CDR3, the DNA is TGTGCCAGCAGCTTCGCATTGGACAGAGTCTCAGAGGGGTTCTTC.

For the CDR3, the DNA is TGTGCCAGCAGCCGGACTAGCGGGGCCGGGACCCAGTACTTC. Residues: CASSRTSGAGTQYF. The chain links TRBV11-2 to TRBJ2-5; 12 bases map to TRBD2. This CDR3 is 14 amino acids long. The junction had 5 bases not matched to a gene; V was cut back by 5 bases and J by 7 bases. Germline values: CDR1 SGHAT, CDR2 FQNNGV.

The rearrangement joins TRBV6-5 to TRBJ1-1, with TRBD1 matching over 7 bases. The CDR3 loop spans 16 amino acids. The J segment lost 0 bases and the V segment lost 2 bases, leaving 6 bases of the junction unmatched. Germline V gives CDR1 MNHEY, CDR2 SVGAGI. CDR3 bases: TGTGCCAGCAGTTACCGGGGACAGTTCATGAACACTGAAGCTTTCTTT. As protein: CASSYRGQFMNTEAFF.

The V and J genes are TRBV5-4 and TRBJ2-4; 7 bases map to TRBD1. V lost 4 bases and J lost 4; bases outside the gene matches: 5. This CDR3 is 14 amino acids long. Germline V CDR1 and CDR2: SGHNT, YYREEE (reference sequence). The CDR3 protein is CASSRRQGKNIQYF. CDR3 bases: TGTGCCAGCAGCCGGCGACAGGGAAAAAACATTCAGTACTTC. Looking up the rest from reference TRBV5-4 and TRBJ2-4 gives the full variable domain: ETGVTQSPTHLIKTRGQQVTLRCSSQSGHNTVSWYQQALGQGPQFIFQYYREEENGRGNFPPRFSGLQFPNYSSELNVNALELDDSALYLCASSRRQGKNIQYFGAGTRLSVL.

This chain connects TRBV7-2 to TRBJ2-7; tentative D call: TRBD1 (6 bases). This CDR3 has 14 amino acids. Trimming cost V 0 bases and J 4 bases, with 10 bases left between them. Germline V gene lookup returns CDR1 SGHTA and CDR2 FQGNSA. The CDR3, as DNA: TGTGCCAGCAGCTTAGCCCAGGGGCAATACGAGCAGTACTTC. This codes for CASSLAQGQYEQYF.

This CDR3 is CASRMGQGGGYTF. The CDR3 DNA reads TGTGCCAGCCGAATGGGGCAGGGCGGTGGCTACACCTTC. J is TRBJ1-2 and V is TRBV2; maybe TRBD1 (5 bases). The germline V gene has CDR1 SNHLY and CDR2 FYNNEI. CDR3 size: 13 residues. The V end lost 8 bases, the J end lost 7 bases, and 17 bases lay between the germline ends.

This clone was seen a single time. The CDR3 DNA sequence: TGCGCCAGCAGCACAGGGGTGGAGACTGAAGCTTTCTTT. This codes for CASSTGVETEAFF. The chain joins TRBV5-1 to TRBJ1-1; TRBD1 aligns across 7 bases. The CDR3 runs 13 residues. V lost 4 bases, J lost 5 bases, and 5 bases stayed unmatched. Germline assignment: CDR1 SGHRS and CDR2 YFSETQ.

CDR3 sequence reads: CASRLFREQYF. As DNA, the CDR3 is TGTGCCAGCAGGCTTTTTCGGGAGCAGTACTTC. The chain carries TRBV6-5 and TRBJ2-7; D is unresolved. The CDR3 covers 11 residues. Germline CDR1 and CDR2: MNHEY and SVGAGI. V was pared by 6 bases and J by 7 bases, with 10 bases between.

This rearrangement joins TRBV25-1 to TRBJ2-1; TRBD2 matches at 9 bases. The V gene's germline CDR1 is MGHDK and CDR2 SYGVNS. V was pared by 0 bases and J by 5 bases, with 8 bases of the junction left unmatched. This CDR3 is built from 17 residues. This chain's CDR3 is CASSEYQIAGVHNEQFF. The DNA for the CDR3 is TGTGCCAGCAGTGAATACCAAATAGCGGGGGTTCACAATGAGCAGTTCTTC.

The chain employs TRBV5-4 and TRBJ1-6; tentative D call: TRBD1 (6 bases). The CDR3 sequence is 15 residues long. Germline V gene data show CDR1 as SGHNT and CDR2 as YYREEE (reference sequence). V was cut by 6 bases and J by 7 bases, with 17 bases left in between. The CDR3, as DNA: TGTGCCAGCACCCGGGGAGGGGGGCCCAATTCACCCCTCCACTTT. It translates to CASTRGGGPNSPLHF.

The V call is TRBV18, the J call TRBJ2-3, with 9 bases matching TRBD2. Germline CDR1 and CDR2: KGHSH and LQKENI. The CDR3 extends over 21 amino acids. Trimming cost V 1 base and J 2 bases; bases outside gene matches: 19. CDR3 sequence reads: CASSPLPAGGFGPRNTDTQYF. The DNA of the CDR3 is TGTGCCAGCTCACCACTCCCAGCGGGGGGCTTTGGCCCTCGAAACACAGATACGCAGTATTTT.